Below are 14 T cell receptor beta chains sequenced from a single sample in a study of metastatic and nonmetastatic thyroid tumors. Nobody among the patients had been given any treatment before thyroid surgery. MiXCR re-clonotyped the PCR reads for TCRdb. The sample carries about 37,000 clones, more than 25% recorded once. Input material: blood. The receptors shown here come from a male donor with papillary thyroid cancer or a benign thyroid nodule (not recorded which). Some clones in this sample may be carry-over from other donors' samples.

This clone was detected a few times. J is TRBJ1-2 and V is TRBV6-1, with D perhaps TRBD1 (6 bases). The germline gives CDR1 MNHNS, CDR2 SASEGT. Trimming removed 10 bases from V and 4 bases from J, with 22 bases in between. This CDR3 contains 15 residues. The CDR3 is CATAGTQDPLYGYTF. CDR3 coding DNA: TGTGCCACTGCCGGGACACAAGACCCTCTCTATGGCTACACCTTC.

The CDR3 bases are TGTGCCAGCAGCCGGGACGGGAATAACTATGGCTACACCTTC. This translates into CASSRDGNNYGYTF. The rearrangement joins TRBV7-2 to TRBJ1-2; D is perhaps TRBD1 (5 bases). The ends were cut back, 5 bases at V and 1 base at J, with 11 bases in the middle. Germline V lookup: CDR1 SGHTA, CDR2 FQGNSA. This CDR3 region has 14 residues.

To note about this clone: One end of the junction fails to match germline, which may point to a read error. The chain recombines TRBV6-4 with TRBJ2-2; D perhaps matches TRBD1 (6 bases). Germline V gene data show CDR1 as MRHNA and CDR2 as SNTAGT. The CDR3 is 13 amino acids. The CDR3 sequence: CASSDRDTGELFF. The CDR3, as DNA: TGTGCCAGCAGTGACAGGGACACCGGTGAGCTGTTTTTT.

The chain is built from TRBV28 and TRBJ1-6; D not certain. This CDR3 has 15 amino acids. V lost 2 bases and J lost 3, with 8 bases in between. Germline lookup yields CDR1 MDHEN and CDR2 SYDVKM. CDR3 coding DNA: TGTGCCAGCAGTTTAATCGGCAGCTATAATTCACCCCTCCACTTT. Amino acid sequence: CASSLIGSYNSPLHF.

The chain employs TRBV20-1 and TRBJ1-5; TRBD1 matches 7 bases. The V gene's germline CDR1 is DFQATT and CDR2 SNEGSKA (reference sequence). CDR3 length: 14 residues. The J segment lost 1 base and the V segment lost 6 bases, leaving 6 bases of the junction unmatched. For the CDR3, the DNA is TGCAGTGCCCGCGACAGGGCGAGCAATCAGCCCCAGCATTTT. Protein sequence: CSARDRASNQPQHF.

This clone was detected ten times or more. At one boundary the junction diverges from the germline segment, which might be a read error. J is TRBJ2-5 and V is TRBV7-7; no reliable D call. The CDR3 covers 11 residues. Germline CDR1 and CDR2: SSHAT and FNYEAQ (reference sequence). In nucleotides, the CDR3 is TGTGCTAGCAGCAATCGAGAGACCCAGTACTTC. Translating it yields CASSNRETQYF.

This chain uses TRBV9 with TRBJ2-7, with TRBD2 identical over 15 bases. Germline trimming cut 0 bases from V and 4 bases from J; bases unmatched to any gene: 2. The CDR3 runs 16 residues. From germline, CDR1 is SGDLS and CDR2 YYNGEE. CDR3 region: CASSVGGLAGGYEQYF. The CDR3 nucleotides are TGTGCCAGCAGCGTAGGGGGACTAGCGGGAGGTTACGAGCAGTACTTC.

The chain links TRBV6-5 to TRBJ2-7; 7 nucleotides match TRBD2. Unmatched junction bases numbered 8, after V lost 0 bases and J lost 3 bases. The CDR3 runs to 16 residues. From germline, CDR1 is MNHEY and CDR2 SVGAGI. CDR3: CASSYSAGRGSYEQYF. DNA for the CDR3: TGTGCCAGCAGTTACTCAGCGGGTCGCGGGAGCTACGAGCAGTACTTC.

This clone was detected a few times. The rearrangement links TRBV6-4 to TRBJ2-3, with D unresolved. The CDR3 is 14 amino acids. Germline V lookup: CDR1 MRHNA, CDR2 SNTAGT. V was cut by 7 bases and J by 3 bases, with 14 bases left in between. CDR3 sequence (DNA): TGTGCCAGCACTGAACATTTGGGAACAGATACGCAGTATTTT. Its translation is CASTEHLGTDTQYF.

This clone was detected a few times. The chain joins TRBV28 to TRBJ2-1, with D perhaps matching TRBD2 (5 bases). CDR3 length: 12 amino acids. Trimming shortened V by 10 bases and J by 4 bases, and 11 bases separated the two germline ends. Germline V CDR1 and CDR2: MDHEN, SYDVKM. CDR3 sequence (DNA): TGTGCCACGATACAGCGGTACAATGAGCAGTTCTTC. Translation gives CATIQRYNEQFF.

This sequence joins TRBV4-3 and TRBJ2-1; no clear D. This CDR3 is built from 15 residues. V was trimmed by 1 base and J by 9 bases, leaving 16 bases between them. Germline V gives CDR1 LGHNA, CDR2 YSLEER. CDR3 bases: TGCGCCAGCAGCCAAGTAGGCCGTCCGTACGTTGAGCAGTTCTTC. This gives the protein CASSQVGRPYVEQFF.

By sample share, this clone is medium-sized (0.01 to 0.1%). Other nucleotide sequences in the sample specify the same CDR3. The chain employs TRBV20-1 and TRBJ1-2; possible D gene TRBD1, 5 bases. Trimming removed 1 base from V and 0 bases from J, with 18 bases in between. Germline CDR1 is DFQATT and CDR2 is SNEGSKA (reference sequence). CDR3 length equals 17 residues. In DNA form, the CDR3 reads TGCAGTGCTAGAGTCCCTCCGGGGGGATTAGCTAACTATGGCTACACCTTC. It yields the protein CSARVPPGGLANYGYTF.

The rearrangement joins TRBV10-3 to TRBJ2-7, with 9 bases matching TRBD1. Germline V gene lookup returns CDR1 ENHRY and CDR2 SYGVKD. The V and J ends lost 8 bases and 3 bases, in that order; junction bases with no gene match: 5. The CDR3 is 13 residues long. CDR3 protein: CAIGDRDDYEQYF. CDR3 DNA sequence: TGTGCCATCGGGGACAGGGATGACTACGAGCAGTACTTC.

This chain uses TRBV11-2 with TRBJ1-1; D remains unclear. The CDR3 has 14 amino acids. Germline assignment: CDR1 SGHAT and CDR2 FQNNGV. With 4 bases removed from V and 4 bases from J, the gap between germline ends came to 13 bases. The CDR3 spells CASSSLTAVTEAFF. The CDR3 coding sequence is TGTGCCAGCAGCTCCTTAACGGCTGTCACTGAAGCTTTCTTT.